The entry below gives a single TCR beta chain sequence along with its context. Antigen: not known. The data were taken from a study of glioma-infiltrating T cells after dendritic cell vaccination. Looking at the study overall: Dendritic cell vaccination trial patients had either newly diagnosed or recurrent glioblastoma. Findings and caveats of the study: TCR clonality showed no direct relationship with survival.

In germline, CDR1 is ENHRY, CDR2 SYGVKD. The CDR3 covers 15 residues. Trimming took 11 bases from V and 5 from J; bases not matched to a gene: 16. Up to about 2 ug genomic DNA was used for TCRB CDR3 amplification. Sequenced by immunoSEQ multiplex PCR; TCRdb stores in-frame clones only, minus some. This sample carries tens of thousands of clones, over 75% of them seen once, and the ten largest clones take around 10%. The V call is TRBV10-3, the J call TRBJ2-7; TRBD1 aligns across 9 bases. This clonotype was sampled from a human donor with glioblastoma. The sample in question was blood, obtained before dendritic cell vaccination. The CDR3 nucleotides are TGTGCCTCACGATCTTTATTACAGGGGGCGGACGAGCAGTACTTC. This codes for CASRSLLQGADEQYF.